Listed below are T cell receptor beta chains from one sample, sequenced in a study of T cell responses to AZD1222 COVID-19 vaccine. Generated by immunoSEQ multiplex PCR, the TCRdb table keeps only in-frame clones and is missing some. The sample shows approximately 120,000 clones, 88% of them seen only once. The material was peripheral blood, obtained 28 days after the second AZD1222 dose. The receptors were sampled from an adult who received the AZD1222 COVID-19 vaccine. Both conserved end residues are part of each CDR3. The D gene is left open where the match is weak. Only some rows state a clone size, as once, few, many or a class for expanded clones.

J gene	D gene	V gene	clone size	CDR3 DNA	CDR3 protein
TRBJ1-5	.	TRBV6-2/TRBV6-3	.	TGTGCCAGCAGTTACGTGGGGCGGGGGCAGCCCCAGCATTTT	CASSYVGRGQPQHF
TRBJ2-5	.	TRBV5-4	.	TGTGCCAGCAGCAGTAGAGGGACCAGCGGAGAGACCCAGTACTTC	CASSSRGTSGETQYF
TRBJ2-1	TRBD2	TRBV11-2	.	TGTGCCAGCAGCTTAGCGGGAGCGGGGGGGCAAAATGAGCAGTTCTTC	CASSLAGAGGQNEQFF
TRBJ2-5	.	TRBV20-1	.	TGCAGTGCTAGTTCAGCAGGAAATCAAGAGACCCAGTACTTC	CSASSAGNQETQYF
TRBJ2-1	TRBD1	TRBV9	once	TGTGCCAGCAGCCCACCCTATGGGACAGGGACCTACAATGAGCAGTTCTTC	CASSPPYGTGTYNEQFF
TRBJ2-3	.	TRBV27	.	TGTGCCAGCAGTTCGCGCACAGATACGCAGTATTTT	CASSSRTDTQYF
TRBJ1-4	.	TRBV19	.	TGTGCCAGTAGTATAGATCCCCCCATGGGGAGGACTAATGAAAAACTGTTTTTT	CASSIDPPMGRTNEKLFF
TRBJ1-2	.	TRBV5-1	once	TGCGCCAGCAGCTTGCAGGACCTCTATGGCTACACCTTC	CASSLQDLYGYTF
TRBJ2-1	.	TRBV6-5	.	TGTGCCAGCAGTTACTCTATACAGCCCCTAGACAATGAGCAGTTCTTC	CASSYSIQPLDNEQFF
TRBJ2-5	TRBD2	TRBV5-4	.	TGTGCCAGCAGCTTTTTCGGCGGGGGACAAGAGACCCAGTACTTC	CASSFFGGGQETQYF
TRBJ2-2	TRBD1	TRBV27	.	TGTGCCAGCAGTTTAAGGGACAGGGGTGGCACCGGGGAGCTGTTTTTT	CASSLRDRGGTGELFF
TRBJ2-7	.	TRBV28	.	TGTGCCAGCAGTTTCCCCGGAGCTCCCTACGAGCAGTACTTC	CASSFPGAPYEQYF
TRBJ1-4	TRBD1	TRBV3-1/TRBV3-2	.	TGTGCCAGCAGCAAAGACAGGGCCGGGACTGAAAAACTGTTTTTT	CASSKDRAGTEKLFF
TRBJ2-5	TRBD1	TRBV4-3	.	TGCGCCAGCAGCCGATGGACAGGGGAAGGGGAGACCCAGTACTTC	CASSRWTGEGETQYF
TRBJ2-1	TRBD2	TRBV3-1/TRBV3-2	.	TGTGCCAGCAGCCAAGCCCTAGCGGGGGACAATGAGCAGTTCTTC	CASSQALAGDNEQFF
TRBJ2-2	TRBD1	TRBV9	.	TGTGCCAGCAGCACAAGACAGGGGGCGGGCACCGGGGAGCTGTTTTTT	CASSTRQGAGTGELFF
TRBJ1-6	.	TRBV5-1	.	TGCGCCAGCAATAAGGAGGGTAATTCACCCCTCCACTTT	CASNKEGNSPLHF
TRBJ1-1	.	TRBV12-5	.	TGTGCTAGTGGTTTTACAGCCGGGACCCGGCTGAACACTGAAGCTTTCTTT	CASGFTAGTRLNTEAFF
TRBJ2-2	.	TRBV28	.	TGTGCCAGCAGTTTGCCATCCGGACTCACCGGGGAGCTGTTTTTT	CASSLPSGLTGELFF
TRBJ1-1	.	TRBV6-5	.	TGTGCCAGCAGGCCACCCCACATGAACACTGAAGCTTTCTTT	CASRPPHMNTEAFF
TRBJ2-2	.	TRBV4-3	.	TGCGCCAGCAGCCCCGGGACAGGCGGAGCGGGGACCGGGGAGCTGTTTTTT	CASSPGTGGAGTGELFF
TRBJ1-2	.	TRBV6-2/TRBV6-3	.	TGTGCCAGCAGTTACTACGGGACTCCGGTAACGGACTATGGCTACACCTTC	CASSYYGTPVTDYGYTF
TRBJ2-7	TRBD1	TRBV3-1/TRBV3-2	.	TGTGCCAGCAGCCAGACAGGGGGGAAATCCGAGCAGTACTTC	CASSQTGGKSEQYF
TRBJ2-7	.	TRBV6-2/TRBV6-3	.	TGTGCCAGCAGTTTTCACAAAACCTACGAGCAGTACTTC	CASSFHKTYEQYF
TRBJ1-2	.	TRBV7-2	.	TGTGCCAGCAGCTTAGCGCAGGGTGGAAACTATGGCTACACCTTC	CASSLAQGGNYGYTF
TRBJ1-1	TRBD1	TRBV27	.	TGTGCCAGCAGTTTACAAACAGGGGGCCCCACTGAAGCTTTCTTT	CASSLQTGGPTEAFF
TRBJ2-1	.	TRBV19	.	TGTGCCAGTAGTACCTACTACAATGAGCAGTTCTTC	CASSTYYNEQFF
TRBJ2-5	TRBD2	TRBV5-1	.	TGCGCCAGCAGCGTGGGGACTAGCGGGAGGGGGTACCAAGAGACCCAGTACTTC	CASSVGTSGRGYQETQYF
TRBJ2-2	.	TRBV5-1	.	TGCGCCAGCAGCTTGGCTGGGACTGGGGCCGGGGAGCTGTTTTTT	CASSLAGTGAGELFF
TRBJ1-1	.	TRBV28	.	TGTGCCAGCAGTTTATATCCCTTGGGGGTGGCGGAGGCTGAAGCTTTCTTT	CASSLYPLGVAEAEAFF
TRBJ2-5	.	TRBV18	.	TGTGCCAGCTCACCGGAGGCAGGGGAGGAGACCCAGTACTTC	CASSPEAGEETQYF
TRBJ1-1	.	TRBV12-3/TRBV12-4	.	TGTGCCAGCAGCCCAGGGTACACTGAAGCTTTCTTT	CASSPGYTEAFF
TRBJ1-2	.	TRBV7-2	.	TGTGCCAGCAGCTCGCAAGGGGCCGGCAATGGCTACACCTTC	CASSSQGAGNGYTF
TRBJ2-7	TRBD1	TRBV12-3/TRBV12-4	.	TGTGCCAGTTCCGGGACAGCACGATACTTC	CASSGTARYF
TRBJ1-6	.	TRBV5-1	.	TGCGCCAGCAGCACCCAAGATGGGCCCCTCCACTTT	CASSTQDGPLHF
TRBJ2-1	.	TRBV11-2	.	TGTGCCAGCAGCTCACTAGGACTTTCCTACAATGAGCAGTTCTTC	CASSSLGLSYNEQFF
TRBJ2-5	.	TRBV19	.	TGTGCCAGTAGTACCTCAGGGGGGCGGGGGACCCAGTACTTC	CASSTSGGRGTQYF
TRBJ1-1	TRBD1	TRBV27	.	TGTGCCAGCAGTTACCGGGGACAGGGAAATATGAACACTGAAGCTTTCTTT	CASSYRGQGNMNTEAFF
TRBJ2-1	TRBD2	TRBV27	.	TGTGCCAGCAGTAGGCTAGCGGGACTCAATGAGCAGTTCTTC	CASSRLAGLNEQFF
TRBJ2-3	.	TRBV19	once	TGTGCCAGTAGTATGGACAGTGCTAGCACAGATACGCAGTATTTT	CASSMDSASTDTQYF
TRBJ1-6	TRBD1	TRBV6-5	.	TGTGCCAGCAACAGCAGGGGGCAAGGTTCACCCCTCCACTTT	CASNSRGQGSPLHF
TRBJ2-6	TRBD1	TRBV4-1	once	TGCGCCAGCAGCCAGGACAGGGGTTCAAGCTCTGGGGCCAACGTCCTGACTTTC	CASSQDRGSSSGANVLTF
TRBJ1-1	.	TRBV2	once	TGTGCCAGCAGCCCCACAGGTCCCGCGAACACTGAAGCTTTCTTT	CASSPTGPANTEAFF
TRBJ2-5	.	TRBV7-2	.	TGTGCCAGCGCCGATGGAAGCAGGCGGGGAACCCAGTACTTC	CASADGSRRGTQYF
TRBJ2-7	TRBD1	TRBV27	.	TGTGCCAGCAGTTTATTAGATGGACAGGGACCCTACGAGCAGTACTTC	CASSLLDGQGPYEQYF
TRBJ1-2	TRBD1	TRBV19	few	TGTGCCAGTAAGGGGACAGGGGCTGGCTACACCTTC	CASKGTGAGYTF
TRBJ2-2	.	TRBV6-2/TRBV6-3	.	TGTGCCAGCAGTTACGTAAATCGGCCCGGGGAGCTGTTTTTT	CASSYVNRPGELFF
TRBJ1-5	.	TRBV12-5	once	TGTGCTAGTGGTTTGGTAATGGTCAGGGGAGGTGGTCAGCCCCAGCATTTT	CASGLVMVRGGGQPQHF